The clone carrying this T cell receptor beta chain was observed many times. Its matching antigen is unknown. These data are taken from a study of T cell repertoires in cytomegalovirus infection. CDR1 and CDR2 from the germline V gene are SGDLS and YYNGEE. Trimming left V 1 base short and J 3 bases short, with 10 bases between. This CDR3 has 14 amino acids. TCRdb used MiXCR to reprocess the reads, holding one entry per CDR3 protein. This table has fewer than 900,000 distinct CDR3 sequences, under 35% appearing once. The chain combines TRBV9 with TRBJ1-2; D may be TRBD1 (5 bases). Here the sequenced sample was cultured CD8+ T cells from PBMCs, taken from culture after CMV antigen stimulation. The sequence came from a human donor in good health (CMV status not recorded). Some clones in this sample may be carry-over from other donors' samples. CDR3 sequence (DNA): TGTGCCAGCAGCGTAAGCCCCAGGGACTATGGCTACACCTTC. It yields the protein CASSVSPRDYGYTF.